This passage covers 28 T cell receptor beta chains from one sample sequenced in a study of T cells in Graves' hyperthyroidism and ophthalmopathy. The CDR3 regions of TCR beta were amplified from RNA transcripts. RT-PCR in the first round (using the HTBI primer set) targeted the TCR CDR3. TCRdb redid the calling of the multiplex PCR reads with MiXCR, one entry per CDR3 protein. Here the sample spans 800,000 or so distinct CDR3 sequences, 38% being singletons. The sample taken for sequencing was blood. Receptor source: a man aged 18 to 30 with Graves' hyperthyroidism.

Details on this clonotype: The junction shows a germline mismatch at one end, possibly a read error. The CDR3 here is CANSLGGRGGNTIYF. As DNA, the CDR3 is TGTGCCAACAGCTTGGGGGGGCGCGGCGGAAACACCATATATTTT. This rearrangement joins TRBV7-2 to TRBJ1-3; D perhaps matches TRBD1 (6 bases). There are 15 residues in the CDR3. Germline CDR1 SGHTA, CDR2 FQGNSA.

This clonotype was counted only a few times. This chain links TRBV12-3 or TRBV12-4 with TRBJ1-1, with D uncertain. The germline V and J ends were trimmed by 5 bases and 7 bases, with 11 bases remaining between them. This CDR3 is built from 12 residues. The CDR3 coding sequence is TGTGCCAGCAGTATATCCGGACTTGAAGCTTTCTTT. Its protein is CASSISGLEAFF.

The chain is built from TRBV20-1 and TRBJ1-2; no firm D call. Germline V lookup: CDR1 DFQATT, CDR2 SNEGSKA (reference sequence). Trimming left V 4 bases short and J 8 bases short, with 11 bases between. The CDR3 is 11 residues long. This chain's CDR3 is CSATENRGYTF. The CDR3, as DNA: TGCAGTGCTACAGAAAATCGGGGCTACACCTTC.

The rearrangement uses TRBV5-1 and TRBJ1-6; D is unclear. The germline gives CDR1 SGHRS, CDR2 YFSETQ. The CDR3 length is 15 residues. Trimming shortened V by 0 bases and J by 4 bases, and 8 bases separated the two germline ends. The CDR3 spells CASSLEQLYNSPLHF. The CDR3 region has the DNA TGCGCCAGCAGCTTGGAGCAGCTTTATAATTCACCCCTCCACTTT.

This chain links TRBV28 with TRBJ1-5; D is unresolved. The CDR3 loop spans 13 amino acids. V lost 4 bases to trimming and J lost 6 bases, with 10 bases between them. Per the germline V gene, CDR1 is MDHEN and CDR2 is SYDVKM. This chain's CDR3 is CASSSRWGQPQHF. The CDR3 nucleotides are TGTGCCAGCAGTTCAAGGTGGGGTCAGCCCCAGCATTTT.

This clonotype has ten or more counts. V gene TRBV29-1 combines with J gene TRBJ1-4; the match to TRBD1 covers 7 bases. The length of the CDR3 is 13 residues. The J segment lost 6 bases and the V segment lost 3 bases, leaving 4 bases of the junction unmatched. Germline V gene sequence: CDR1 SQVTM, CDR2 ANQGSEA. The CDR3 sequence is CSVEQGGYEKLFF. CDR3 nucleotide sequence: TGCAGCGTTGAGCAGGGGGGATATGAAAAACTGTTTTTT.

The chain carries TRBV12-3 or TRBV12-4 and TRBJ1-6; maybe TRBD1 (6 bases). The ends were cut back, 6 bases at V and 8 bases at J, with 17 bases in the middle. The CDR3 consists of 15 residues. The chain's CDR3 is CASSSNSGAYSPLHF. The CDR3 coding sequence is TGTGCCAGCAGCTCAAATTCAGGGGCCTATTCACCCCTCCACTTT.

The rearrangement links TRBV7-2 to TRBJ2-2, with a weak D call TRBD1 (6 bases). Trimming took off 3 bases at V and 7 bases at J, with 15 bases between the two ends. This CDR3 contains 15 residues. The germline gives CDR1 SGHTA, CDR2 FQGNSA. This CDR3 reads CASSFGTPRGGELFF. DNA of the CDR3: TGTGCCAGCAGCTTTGGGACACCGAGGGGCGGGGAGCTGTTTTTT.

This clonotype was observed a few times. The chain carries TRBV7-3 and TRBJ1-4, with D maybe TRBD1 (5 bases). With 1 base removed from V and 5 bases from J, the gap between germline ends came to 11 bases. Germline V lookup: CDR1 SGHTA, CDR2 FQGTGA. This CDR3 has 15 amino acids. CDR3 nucleotides: TGTGCCAGCAGCTTAAATACCCGGGACAATGAAAAACTGTTTTTT. Translation gives CASSLNTRDNEKLFF.

V is TRBV20-1 and J is TRBJ2-7; D is unresolved. Germline loops: CDR1 DFQATT, CDR2 SNEGSKA (reference sequence). The CDR3 is 14 amino acids. V was clipped by 8 bases and J by 5 bases, with 22 bases between them. CDR3 DNA sequence: TGCAGTCCACAGAAGTGGTCAGGTTACAACGAGCAGTACTTC. It translates to CSPQKWSGYNEQYF.

The CDR3 protein is CATSRRDRGNHEHF. The CDR3 nucleotides read TGTGCCACCAGCAGGAGGGACAGGGGCAACCACGAGCATTTT. This sequence joins TRBV15 and TRBJ1-5; 10 positions match TRBD1. The CDR3 extends over 14 amino acids. Germline CDR1 is LNHNV and CDR2 is YYDKDF (reference sequence). With V trimmed by 3 bases and J by 14 bases, 10 bases remained unmatched.

The chain is built from TRBV6-5 and TRBJ2-2, with D tentatively TRBD2 (5 bases). The CDR3 is 13 residues long. Trimming pared 5 bases from V and 7 bases from J, leaving 11 bases between. CDR1 and CDR2 from the germline V gene are MNHEY and SVGAGI. The CDR3 loop is CASSPFGGGELFF. CDR3 nucleotide sequence: TGTGCCAGCAGTCCCTTCGGAGGCGGGGAGCTGTTTTTT.

The chain recombines TRBV10-2 with TRBJ1-4, with 9 bases aligning to TRBD1. V was clipped by 6 bases and J by 7 bases; unmatched bases: 9. Per germline, CDR1 WSHSY and CDR2 SAAADI. CDR3 size: 15 residues. CDR3 sequence: CASRRDRELSEKLFF. The DNA for the CDR3 is TGCGCCAGCAGGAGGGACAGGGAGCTGAGTGAAAAACTGTTTTTT.

The CDR3: CASSLETEGSYEQYF. CDR3 sequence (DNA): TGTGCCAGCAGCTTAGAGACAGAGGGCTCCTACGAGCAGTACTTC. The chain joins TRBV7-2 to TRBJ2-7; the D gene could be TRBD1 or TRBD2 (5 bases each). V was shortened by 1 base and J by 0 bases, with 10 bases between the two germline ends. This CDR3 has 15 amino acids. Germline loops: CDR1 SGHTA, CDR2 FQGNSA.

This clonotype was seen many times. The rearrangement joins TRBV7-2 to TRBJ2-7, with D possibly matching TRBD1 (6 bases). V gave up 1 base and J gave up 0 bases, with 10 bases separating them. Germline V gene data show CDR1 as SGHTA and CDR2 as FQGNSA. The length of the CDR3 is 15 residues. The CDR3 is CASSLGQGSSYEQYF. The CDR3, as DNA: TGTGCCAGCAGCTTAGGGCAGGGGAGCTCCTACGAGCAGTACTTC.

This chain joins TRBV10-3 and TRBJ1-1, with a weak D call TRBD1 (6 bases). The CDR3 consists of 12 residues. The V end was cut by 7 bases, the J end by 6 bases, with 12 bases between. Per germline, CDR1 ENHRY and CDR2 SYGVKD. Here the CDR3 DNA reads TGTGCCATCACCACGGACAGACCTGAAGCTTTCTTT. It specifies CAITTDRPEAFF.

The gene calls are TRBV14 and TRBJ2-6, with D possibly being TRBD1 (5 bases). Trimming shortened V by 3 bases and J by 0 bases, and 6 bases separated the two germline ends. The length of the CDR3 is 15 residues. Germline assignment: CDR1 SGHDN and CDR2 FVKESK. CDR3 coding DNA: TGTGCCAGCAGCCAGGACAACTCTGGGGCCAACGTCCTGACTTTC. Protein sequence: CASSQDNSGANVLTF.

The chain has TRBV7-3 and TRBJ2-1; D is unresolved. The CDR3 spans 12 residues. V lost 3 bases and J 7 bases, leaving 7 bases between the germline ends. Germline lookup yields CDR1 SGHTA and CDR2 FQGTGA. CDR3 in DNA: TGTGCCAGCAGCTTTTTGGGAAATGAGCAGTTCTTC. Translating it yields CASSFLGNEQFF.

The sample holds many counts of this clonotype. This chain connects TRBV7-9 to TRBJ1-5, with D perhaps matching TRBD1 (6 bases). In germline, CDR1 is SEHNR, CDR2 FQNEAQ (reference sequence). This CDR3 has 14 residues. The germline V and J ends were trimmed by 5 bases and 2 bases, with 10 bases remaining between them. The DNA for the CDR3 is TGTGCCAGCAGCCAGGGGCACGGCAATCAGCCCCAGCATTTT. This gives the protein CASSQGHGNQPQHF.

The gene calls are TRBV29-1 and TRBJ1-2; TRBD1 matches 10 bases. The CDR3 totals 13 residues. Trimming removed 4 bases from V and 7 bases from J; junction bases left unmatched: 6. CDR1 and CDR2 from the germline V gene are SQVTM and ANQGSEA. CDR3 nucleotides: TGCAGCGTTGGGGCGGGACAGGGGCTTGGCTACACCTTC. It encodes CSVGAGQGLGYTF. The whole variable domain, filled in from reference TRBV29-1 and TRBJ1-2, reads SAVISQKPSRDICQRGTSLTIQCQVDSQVTMMFWYRQQPGQSLTLIATANQGSEATYESGFVIDKFPISRPNLTFSTLTVSNMSPEDSSIYLCSVGAGQGLGYTFGSGTRLTVV.

V gene TRBV20-1 combines with J gene TRBJ2-5; D gene ambiguous. The V end was cut by 6 bases, the J end by 1 base, with 15 bases between. The germline gives CDR1 DFQATT, CDR2 SNEGSKA (reference sequence). CDR3 length: 14 amino acids. The CDR3 spells CSASTYTSQETQYF. In DNA, the CDR3 is TGCAGTGCCAGCACCTACACGAGCCAAGAGACCCAGTACTTC.

The rearrangement joins TRBV2 to TRBJ1-4, with D perhaps TRBD1 (5 bases). Germline V gene data show CDR1 as SNHLY and CDR2 as FYNNEI. The V gene lost 5 bases and the J gene lost 4 bases, with 14 bases spanning the gap. The CDR3 totals 15 residues. As DNA, the CDR3 is TGTGCCAGCAGTCCGGGGGGGACCTTTAATGAAAAACTGTTTTTT. This sequence encodes CASSPGGTFNEKLFF.

This clonotype was recorded many times. This chain uses TRBV7-9 with TRBJ2-5, with 9 bases identical to TRBD1. Germline CDR1 SEHNR, CDR2 FQNEAQ (reference sequence). This CDR3 is built from 13 residues. Unmatched junction bases numbered 4, after V lost 5 bases and J lost 6 bases. CDR3 in amino acids: CASSQDRGKTQYF. In DNA form, the CDR3 reads TGTGCCAGCAGCCAGGACAGGGGCAAGACCCAGTACTTC.

CDR3 amino acids: CASSQETGGSEKLFF. CDR3 coding DNA: TGTGCCAGCAGCCAAGAAACAGGAGGAAGTGAAAAACTGTTTTTT. This sequence joins TRBV11-2 and TRBJ1-4, with D possibly TRBD1 on 5 matching bases. Germline CDR1 reads SGHAT; CDR2 reads FQNNGV. The CDR3 runs 15 residues. The ends were cut back, 5 bases at V and 7 bases at J, with 17 bases in the middle.

Turning to this clonotype: This clone may be a read error of a much larger clone one base away. The J gene is TRBJ1-2, the V gene TRBV7-2, with D possibly being TRBD1 (5 bases). The CDR3 length is 12 residues. In germline, CDR1 is SGHTA, CDR2 FQGNSA. The CDR3 DNA reads as TGTGCCAGCAGCTTAGTCGGGGGGAGCTACGCCTTC. Residues: CASSLVGGSYAF.

The chain has TRBV2 and TRBJ2-5, with D perhaps TRBD1 or TRBD2 (5 bases each). The length of the CDR3 is 16 residues. CDR1 is SNHLY, CDR2 FYNNEI, per germline. Between the trimmed V and J ends, which lost 6 bases and 5 bases, there was a span of 22 bases. CDR3: CASSPEVGDPKETQYF. The DNA of the CDR3 is TGTGCCAGCAGCCCCGAGGTCGGGGACCCAAAGGAGACCCAGTACTTC.

V and J are TRBV6-5 and TRBJ2-7; D is unresolved. The CDR3 extends over 13 amino acids. Germline V lookup: CDR1 MNHEY, CDR2 SVGAGI. Trimming took 2 bases from V and 2 from J, leaving 7 bases between them. CDR3 DNA: TGTGCCAGCAGTTACGCAAGCACCTACGAGCAGTACTTC. It yields the protein CASSYASTYEQYF.

With respect to this clonotype: A much larger clone lies one base from this, so it may be a read error. The chain carries TRBV7-9 and TRBJ1-1; the D gene is possibly TRBD1 (5 bases). The V gene's germline CDR1 is SEHNR and CDR2 FQNEAQ (reference sequence). The CDR3 spans 13 residues. The V end was cut by 8 bases, the J end by 7 bases, with 17 bases between. This CDR3 is CASGSPRDREAFF. The CDR3 DNA is TGTGCCAGCGGCTCCCCCCGGGACCGTGAAGCTTTCTTT.